The TCR beta chain under discussion was sequenced for a study of shared clonotypes between healthy human individuals. Study outcomes and limitations: Non-shared clonotypes had lower generation probabilities than those shared by all four donors.

Clones were sequenced by immunoSEQ multiplex PCR, and TCRdb holds only the in-frame ones, with some missing. The sample contains approximately 1.1 million clones, approximately 80% of which appear only once. Between the trimmed V and J ends, which lost 7 bases and 2 bases, there was a span of 14 bases. The CDR3 is made up of 15 amino acids. CDR1 MNHEY and CDR2 SMNVEV come from the germline V gene (reference sequence). Of note for this clone: Its antigen is undetermined.

The sample consisted of memory CD4+ T cells from PBMCs. The subset denotes: CD45RA-negative fraction. The genes are TRBV27 and TRBJ2-2; D is unresolved. The sequence came from a man between 18 and 29 years old in good health. Some clones in this sample may be carry-over from other donors' samples. The CDR3 is CASMNSRANTGELFF. Here the CDR3 DNA reads TGTGCCAGCATGAATAGTCGGGCAAACACCGGGGAGCTGTTTTTT.